Listed here is a single T cell receptor (beta chain). Antigen: not known. The data were taken from a study of CD8 T cells in Susac syndrome. Whole-study findings and limits: That the number of individuals in its TCR sequencing and HLA analysis was relatively small was acknowledged by the study.

RNA, at about 0.45 to 1 ug, was reverse transcribed with random hexamers. Across 54 Vbeta and 13 Jbeta, immunoSEQ multiplex PCR amplified TCR beta CDR3. TCRdb used MiXCR to reprocess the immunoSEQ multiplex PCR reads, holding one entry per CDR3 protein. The table has some 110,000 distinct CDR3 sequences, about 93% seen once. Looked up from germline, CDR1 is LNHDA and CDR2 is SQIVND (reference sequence). The CDR3 consists of 13 residues. Germline trimming cut 4 bases from V and 4 bases from J; bases unmatched to any gene: 1. Sequencing used CD4+ T cells from PBMCs. The TCR sequence derives from a human donor in good health. The chain carries TRBV19 and TRBJ1-3, with 7 positions matching TRBD1. CDR3 bases: TGTGCCAGTAGTACGGGACAGGGAAACACCATATATTTT. The encoded protein is CASSTGQGNTIYF.